The 9 T cell receptor beta chains below all came from one sample that was sequenced in a study of control samples from healthy donors and cancer patients. Clones were read by immunoSEQ multiplex PCR, and TCRdb kept only the in-frame ones, dropping some. The data contain 100,000 to 150,000 clones, more than 75% of them singletons. Material: blood. Every receptor here comes from a man in his 60s in good health.

V usage is TRBV28 and J usage is TRBJ2-5; D is ambiguous. Trimming shortened V by 2 bases and J by 4 bases, and 2 bases separated the two germline ends. CDR3 length: 11 residues. Germline loops: CDR1 MDHEN, CDR2 SYDVKM. CDR3 in DNA: TGTGCCAGCAGTTTAAGAGAGACCCAGTACTTC. Translating gives CASSLRETQYF.

This chain joins TRBV27 and TRBJ1-6; D call uncertain. CDR1 is MNHEY, CDR2 SMNVEV, per germline (reference sequence). The V end lost 2 bases, the J end lost 3 bases, and 17 bases lay between the germline ends. This CDR3 spans 18 amino acids. The CDR3 DNA reads TGTGCCAGCAGTTTAAAGGATCCCTACAACCACTATAATTCACCCCTCCACTTT. Its protein is CASSLKDPYNHYNSPLHF.

The gene calls are TRBV4-1 and TRBJ1-1, with D perhaps matching TRBD1 (5 bases). The CDR3 spans 16 residues. V was clipped by 4 bases and J by 2 bases, with 17 bases between them. CDR1 is MGHRA and CDR2 is YSYEKL in the germline V gene. The CDR3 DNA is TGCGCCAGCAGCCGATCCCGGGACCCAAGAAACACTGAAGCTTTCTTT. It translates to CASSRSRDPRNTEAFF.

About this clone itself: This CDR3 fails to terminate in the conserved phenylalanine or tryptophan, so it likely reflects a read error. Because the CDR3's place on the DNA is in doubt, the DNA is left out and the CDR3 is given as listed by TCRdb. The genes are TRBV7-3 and TRBJ1-2; the table's D call of TRBD1 was not tested on the DNA. Germline values: CDR1 SGHTA, CDR2 FQGTGA. The CDR3 is made up of 12 amino acids, end residues included. CDR3 sequence reads: CASSLTTHQAIG.

This clone has only a few counts. The CDR3 protein is CASSLGRSQGYEQYF. The CDR3 nucleotides read TGTGCCAGCAGCTTGGGTAGGTCACAGGGGTACGAGCAGTACTTC. This chain joins TRBV5-5 and TRBJ2-7, with TRBD1 identical over 7 bases. CDR1 is SGHKS and CDR2 is YYEKEE in the germline V gene (reference sequence). This CDR3 contains 15 residues. V lost 0 bases to trimming and J lost 4 bases; unmatched junction nucleotides: 7.

The chain joins TRBV19 to TRBJ2-2, with TRBD1 as a possible D gene (5 bases). With 8 bases removed from V and 0 bases from J, the gap between germline ends came to 16 bases. The CDR3 is 16 amino acids. Germline assignment: CDR1 LNHDA and CDR2 SQIVND (reference sequence). CDR3 loop: CASALDRPPNTGELFF. CDR3 DNA sequence: TGTGCCAGTGCCCTCGACAGACCCCCGAACACCGGGGAGCTGTTTTTT.

This chain joins TRBV7-2 and TRBJ1-2; D possibly corresponds to TRBD1 (5 bases). V was pared by 6 bases and J by 0 bases, with 14 bases between. The CDR3 is 15 amino acids. The germline gives CDR1 SGHTA, CDR2 FQGNSA. The CDR3 nucleotides read TGTGCCAGCAGATCGACAGACTCCGCTAACTATGGCTACACCTTC. Protein product: CASRSTDSANYGYTF.

The V gene is TRBV20-1, the J gene TRBJ2-3; maybe TRBD2 (6 bases). The V end was cut by 3 bases, the J end by 1 base, with 11 bases between. Germline CDR1 and CDR2: DFQATT and SNEGSKA (reference sequence). This CDR3 region has 14 residues. The CDR3 region is CSASWRGRTDTQYF. The CDR3 DNA reads as TGCAGTGCTAGTTGGCGGGGCCGCACAGATACGCAGTATTTT.

This clone has more than one count but fewer than ten. The J gene is TRBJ1-6, the V gene TRBV7-2; D is undetermined. The germline V gene has CDR1 SGHTA and CDR2 FQGNSA. The V gene lost 5 bases and the J gene lost 9 bases, with 11 bases spanning the gap. The CDR3 consists of 13 residues. For the CDR3, the DNA is TGTGCCAGCAGCACTTCCGGGGTTTCACCCCTCCACTTT. The encoded protein is CASSTSGVSPLHF.